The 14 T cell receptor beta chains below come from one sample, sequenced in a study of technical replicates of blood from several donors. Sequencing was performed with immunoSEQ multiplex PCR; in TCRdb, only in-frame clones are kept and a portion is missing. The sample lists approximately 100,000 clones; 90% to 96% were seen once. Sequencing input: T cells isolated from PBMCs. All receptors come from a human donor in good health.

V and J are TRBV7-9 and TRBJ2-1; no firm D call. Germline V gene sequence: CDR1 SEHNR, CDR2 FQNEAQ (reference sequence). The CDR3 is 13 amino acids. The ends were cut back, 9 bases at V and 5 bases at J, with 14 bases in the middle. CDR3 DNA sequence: TGTGCCAGTATGACTGACCTCCACAATGAGCAGTTCTTC. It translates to CASMTDLHNEQFF.

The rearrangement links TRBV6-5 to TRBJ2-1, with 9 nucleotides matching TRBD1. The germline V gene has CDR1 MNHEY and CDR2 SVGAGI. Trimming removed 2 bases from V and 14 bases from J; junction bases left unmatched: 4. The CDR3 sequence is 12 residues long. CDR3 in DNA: TGTGCCAGCAGTTACAGGGGACAGGGCGAGTTCTTC. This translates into CASSYRGQGEFF.

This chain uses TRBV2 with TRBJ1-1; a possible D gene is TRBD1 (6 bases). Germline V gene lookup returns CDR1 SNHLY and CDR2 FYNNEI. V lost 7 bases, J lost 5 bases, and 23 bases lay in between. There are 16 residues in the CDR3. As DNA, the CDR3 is TGTGCCAGCAAATTAAGCCCTACAGGGAAAGGAACTGAAGCTTTCTTT. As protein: CASKLSPTGKGTEAFF.

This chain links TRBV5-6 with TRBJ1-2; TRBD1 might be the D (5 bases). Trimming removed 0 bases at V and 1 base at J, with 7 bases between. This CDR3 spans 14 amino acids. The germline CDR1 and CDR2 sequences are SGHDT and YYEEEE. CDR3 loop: CASSLVQGNYGYTF. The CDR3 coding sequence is TGTGCCAGCAGCTTGGTTCAGGGTAACTATGGCTACACCTTC.

CDR3 amino acids: CATSRQDYGYTF. The CDR3 bases are TGTGCCACCAGCAGACAGGACTATGGCTACACCTTC. The genes are TRBV15 and TRBJ1-2, with no clear D. The CDR3 contains 12 residues. Trimming took off 2 bases at V and 3 bases at J, with 4 bases between the two ends. Germline-derived CDR1 and CDR2 are LNHNV and YYDKDF (reference sequence).

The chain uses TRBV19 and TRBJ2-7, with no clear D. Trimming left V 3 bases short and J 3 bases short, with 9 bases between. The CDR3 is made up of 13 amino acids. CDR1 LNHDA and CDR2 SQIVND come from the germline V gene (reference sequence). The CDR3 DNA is TGTGCCAGTAGTATCACAAAGAACTACGAGCAGTACTTC. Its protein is CASSITKNYEQYF.

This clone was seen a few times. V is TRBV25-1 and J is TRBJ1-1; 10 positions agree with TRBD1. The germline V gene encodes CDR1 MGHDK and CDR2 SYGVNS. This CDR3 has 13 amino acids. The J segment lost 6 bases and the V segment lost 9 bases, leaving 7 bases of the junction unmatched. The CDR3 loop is CASQTGGMAEAFF. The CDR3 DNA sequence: TGTGCCAGTCAGACAGGGGGCATGGCTGAAGCTTTCTTT. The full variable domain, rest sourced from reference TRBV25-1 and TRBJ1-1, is EADIYQTPRYLVIGTGKKITLECSQTMGHDKMYWYQQDPGMELHLIHYSYGVNSTEKGDLSSESTVSRIRTEHFPLTLESARPSHTSQYLCASQTGGMAEAFFGQGTRLTVV.

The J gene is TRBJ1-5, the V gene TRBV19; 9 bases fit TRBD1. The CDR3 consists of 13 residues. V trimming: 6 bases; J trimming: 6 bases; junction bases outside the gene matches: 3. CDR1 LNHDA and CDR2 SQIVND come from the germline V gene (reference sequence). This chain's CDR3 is CASSGQGLQPQHF. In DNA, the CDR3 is TGTGCCAGTAGCGGACAGGGGCTTCAGCCCCAGCATTTT.

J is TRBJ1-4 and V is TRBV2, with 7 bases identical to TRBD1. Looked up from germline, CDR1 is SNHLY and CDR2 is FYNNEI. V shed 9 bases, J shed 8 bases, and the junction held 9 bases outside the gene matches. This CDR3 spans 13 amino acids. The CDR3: CASRTGGREKLFF. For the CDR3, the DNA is TGTGCCAGTCGGACAGGTGGGAGGGAAAAACTGTTTTTT.

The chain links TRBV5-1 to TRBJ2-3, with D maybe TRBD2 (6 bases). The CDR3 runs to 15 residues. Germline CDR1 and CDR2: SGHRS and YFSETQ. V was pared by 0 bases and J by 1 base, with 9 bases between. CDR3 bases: TGCGCCAGCAGCTTGGTAGGGACTGGCACAGATACGCAGTATTTT. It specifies CASSLVGTGTDTQYF.

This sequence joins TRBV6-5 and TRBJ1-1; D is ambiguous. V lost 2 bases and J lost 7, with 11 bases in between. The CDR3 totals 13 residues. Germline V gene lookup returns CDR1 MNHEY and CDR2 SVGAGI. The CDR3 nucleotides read TGTGCCAGCAGTTACAATAAGAGGAGTGAAGCTTTCTTT. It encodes CASSYNKRSEAFF.

CDR3 nucleotide sequence: TGCGCCAGCAGCCAAGATCCGGGGGGCGAGCAGTACTTC. Translation gives CASSQDPGGEQYF. This rearrangement joins TRBV4-1 to TRBJ2-7, with 7 bases matching TRBD2. V shed 0 bases, J shed 6 bases, and the junction held 2 bases outside the gene matches. The germline V gene encodes CDR1 MGHRA and CDR2 YSYEKL. The CDR3 length is 13 residues.

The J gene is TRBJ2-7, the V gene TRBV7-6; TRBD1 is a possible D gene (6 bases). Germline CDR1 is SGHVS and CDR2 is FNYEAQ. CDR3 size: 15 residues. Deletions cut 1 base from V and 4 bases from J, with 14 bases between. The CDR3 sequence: CASSLGGTSQYEQYF. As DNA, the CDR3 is TGTGCCAGCAGCTTAGGGGGGACATCGCAATACGAGCAGTACTTC.

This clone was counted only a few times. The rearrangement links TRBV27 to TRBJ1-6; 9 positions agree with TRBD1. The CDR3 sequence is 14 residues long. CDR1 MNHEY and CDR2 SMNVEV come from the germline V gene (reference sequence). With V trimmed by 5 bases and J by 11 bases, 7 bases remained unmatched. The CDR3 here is CASSTTGGAAPLHF. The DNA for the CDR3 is TGTGCCAGCAGTACGACAGGGGGGGCAGCACCCCTCCACTTT.